One sample yielded the 14 T cell receptor beta chains listed below, sequenced in a study of blood T cell repertoires in COVID-19. This table comes from immunoSEQ multiplex PCR, and its TCRdb copy is limited to in-frame clones, with some not included. The sample lists hundreds of thousands of clones; roughly 84% were seen once. Sequenced: PBMCs or T cells enriched from blood (not recorded which). All receptors come from a woman aged 18-29 years who had been exposed to COVID-19.

This clone was counted a single time. The rearrangement uses TRBV3-1 (or the pseudogene TRBV3-2) and TRBJ2-7, with 7 nucleotides matching TRBD1. CDR3 length equals 12 residues. J was trimmed by 5 bases and V by 3 bases; bases with no gene match: 1. The germline CDR1 and CDR2 sequences are LGHDT and YNNKEL (reference sequence). In DNA, the CDR3 is TGTGCCAGCAGCCAGACAGGGCACGAGCAGTACTTC. Translated, it gives CASSQTGHEQYF.

The chain combines TRBV9 with TRBJ1-1, with D tentatively TRBD1 (6 bases). The length of the CDR3 is 14 residues. In germline, CDR1 is SGDLS, CDR2 YYNGEE. Trimming took 4 bases from V and 2 from J, leaving 12 bases between them. CDR3 bases: TGTGCCAGCAGCCCTCGGACAGTTAACACTGAAGCTTTCTTT. The encoded protein is CASSPRTVNTEAFF.

This chain links TRBV28 with TRBJ2-1; 8 bases match TRBD2. The CDR3 is 16 residues long. Unmatched junction bases numbered 6, after V lost 5 bases and J lost 0 bases. CDR1 is MDHEN and CDR2 is SYDVKM in the germline V gene. The CDR3 sequence: CASSRTSPVSYNEQFF. The CDR3, as DNA: TGTGCCAGCAGTCGGACTAGCCCCGTCTCCTACAATGAGCAGTTCTTC.

The count of this clone is one. The chain couples TRBV19 to TRBJ2-2, with D possibly being TRBD1 (5 bases). The ends were cut back, 6 bases at V and 2 bases at J, with 10 bases in the middle. Germline V CDR1 and CDR2: LNHDA, SQIVND (reference sequence). The CDR3 consists of 14 residues. CDR3 nucleotide sequence: TGTGCCAGTAGGCAGGGTAGTAACACCGGGGAGCTGTTTTTT. As protein: CASRQGSNTGELFF. Supplemented by reference TRBV19 and TRBJ2-2, the full variable domain reads DGGITQSPKYLFRKEGQNVTLSCEQNLNHDAMYWYRQDPGQGLRLIYYSQIVNDFQKGDIAEGYSVSREKKESFPLTVTSAQKNPTAFYLCASRQGSNTGELFFGEGSRLTVL.

This rearrangement joins TRBV2 to TRBJ2-5, with a weak D call TRBD2 (6 bases). Deletions cut 6 bases from V and 3 bases from J, with 20 bases between. Germline V lookup: CDR1 SNHLY, CDR2 FYNNEI. CDR3 length: 16 residues. In nucleotides, the CDR3 is TGTGCCAGCAGCAGGGTTTGGCGGGGCCAGGAAGAGACCCAGTACTTC. Its protein is CASSRVWRGQEETQYF.

V and J are TRBV14 and TRBJ2-5; TRBD2 might be the D (6 bases). This CDR3 has 15 residues. Germline V gives CDR1 SGHDN, CDR2 FVKESK. Trimming cost V 3 bases and J 7 bases, with 18 bases left between them. The CDR3 protein is CASSQGRNLGGTQYF. The CDR3 DNA reads as TGTGCCAGCAGCCAGGGGAGGAATCTGGGTGGGACCCAGTACTTC.

V is TRBV7-7 and J is TRBJ2-6; 7 bases line up with TRBD1. The CDR3 spans 16 residues. Looked up from germline, CDR1 is SSHAT and CDR2 is FNYEAQ (reference sequence). V was clipped by 4 bases and J by 2 bases; unmatched bases: 5. The CDR3 DNA sequence: TGTGCCAGCAGCTCCCGGACAGGCCCTGGGGCCAACGTCCTGACTTTC. Encoded protein: CASSSRTGPGANVLTF. Full variable domain (missing parts from reference TRBV7-7 and TRBJ2-6): GAGVSQSPRYKVTKRGQDVTLRCDPISSHATLYWYQQALGQGPEFLTYFNYEAQPDKSGLPSDRFSAERPEGSISTLTIQRTEQRDSAMYRCASSSRTGPGANVLTFGAGSRLTVL.

The rearrangement links TRBV6-5 to TRBJ2-7; 8 bases align to TRBD2. The CDR3 has 15 residues. With 5 bases clipped from V and 0 bases from J, the junction kept 6 bases outside the gene matches. The V gene's germline CDR1 is MNHEY and CDR2 SVGAGI. The CDR3 coding sequence is TGTGCCAGCAGTCACCACCGGGAGGGCTCCTACGAGCAGTACTTC. Translated: CASSHHREGSYEQYF.

The chain uses TRBV6-5 and TRBJ2-7, with 10 bases matching TRBD2. J lost 5 bases, V lost 5 bases, and 9 bases had no gene match. The germline gives CDR1 MNHEY, CDR2 SVGAGI. The CDR3 length is 15 residues. CDR3 in DNA: TGTGCCAGCAGTACCCGTAGCGGGGGGCGGAACGAGCAGTACTTC. Protein sequence: CASSTRSGGRNEQYF.

The rearrangement joins TRBV18 to TRBJ1-1; perhaps TRBD1 as D (6 bases). V lost 4 bases to trimming and J lost 1 base, with 22 bases between them. The CDR3 has 18 amino acids. Germline V gene lookup returns CDR1 KGHSH and CDR2 LQKENI. CDR3 in DNA: TGTGCCAGCTCACTGTCGACAGGCCCCATGGCGGGGAACACTGAAGCTTTCTTT. Translation: CASSLSTGPMAGNTEAFF.

The V and J genes are TRBV10-2 and TRBJ1-5, with 8 bases aligning to TRBD1. The germline gives CDR1 WSHSY, CDR2 SAAADI. The CDR3 contains 17 residues. V gave up 2 bases and J gave up 6 bases; unmatched junction bases: 12. CDR3 sequence: CASSEGLVGQARQPQHF. CDR3 sequence (DNA): TGCGCCAGCAGTGAGGGACTTGTGGGACAGGCTCGTCAGCCCCAGCATTTT.

The chain has TRBV30 and TRBJ1-4; 8 bases match TRBD1. This CDR3 contains 15 residues. The trim removed 5 bases at V and 10 bases at J, leaving 15 bases unmatched. Per germline, CDR1 GTSNPN and CDR2 SVGIG (reference sequence). For the CDR3, the DNA is TGTGCCTGGGCCAGGGGGCGGTTGCAATATGGAAAACTGTTTTTT. This codes for CAWARGRLQYGKLFF. The full variable domain, completed using reference TRBV30 and TRBJ1-4, is SQTIHQWPATLVQPVGSPLSLECTVEGTSNPNLYWYRQAAGRGLQLLFYSVGIGQISSEVPQNLSASRPQDRQFILSSKKLLLSDSGFYLCAWARGRLQYGKLFFGSGTQLSVL.

The chain is built from TRBV4-1 and TRBJ2-6; TRBD2 matches at 7 bases. The CDR3 runs 19 residues. CDR1 is MGHRA, CDR2 YSYEKL, per germline. The V segment lost 0 bases and the J segment 4 bases; nucleotides outside the gene matches: 12. The CDR3: CASSQELAGKVSGANVLTF. The DNA of the CDR3 is TGCGCCAGCAGCCAAGAATTAGCGGGCAAGGTGAGCGGGGCCAACGTCCTGACTTTC.

The chain is built from TRBV9 and TRBJ2-7; D ambiguous. Deletions cut 1 base from V and 2 bases from J, with 10 bases between. This CDR3 is 14 amino acids long. From germline, CDR1 is SGDLS and CDR2 YYNGEE. The CDR3: CASSVSGLTYEQYF. CDR3 coding DNA: TGTGCCAGCAGCGTATCCGGGTTGACCTACGAGCAGTACTTC. Looking up the rest from reference TRBV9 and TRBJ2-7 gives the full variable domain: DSGVTQTPKHLITATGQRVTLRCSPRSGDLSVYWYQQSLDQGLQFLIQYYNGEERAKGNILERFSAQQFPDLHSELNLSSLELGDSALYFCASSVSGLTYEQYFGPGTRLTVT.